A single sample is the source of the 10 T cell receptor beta chains below, sequenced in a study of cytomegalovirus exposure and HLA in healthy donors. In the PCR, 60 Vbeta and 13 Jbeta primers were used. Only in-frame clones appear in the TCRdb table, and some are missing; sequencing was by immunoSEQ multiplex PCR. The sample gives over 45,000 clones, over 75% of which show up once; over 2% is in the top ten. Sequencing was carried out using PBMCs. These receptors were obtained from a boy between 10 and 17 years old in good health and CMV-seropositive.

This chain joins TRBV19 and TRBJ1-5, with a possible D match to TRBD1 (5 bases). This CDR3 spans 15 amino acids. Germline CDR1 is LNHDA and CDR2 is SQIVND (reference sequence). V gave up 2 bases and J gave up 7 bases, with 15 bases separating them. Here the CDR3 DNA reads TGTGCCAGTAGTATAACAAAGACAGCCCCACAGCCCCAGCATTTT. It encodes CASSITKTAPQPQHF.

CDR3 residues: CASSLPSGGDNEQFF. The CDR3 DNA is TGCGCCAGCAGCTTGCCTAGCGGGGGGGACAATGAGCAGTTCTTC. The rearrangement uses TRBV5-1 and TRBJ2-1, with 12 bases matching TRBD2. Unmatched junction bases numbered 1, after V lost 1 base and J lost 5 bases. Looked up from germline, CDR1 is SGHRS and CDR2 is YFSETQ. The CDR3 totals 15 residues.

This chain links TRBV6-5 with TRBJ2-3; 7 positions match TRBD1. Germline values: CDR1 MNHEY, CDR2 SVGAGI. The J segment lost 3 bases and the V segment lost 6 bases, leaving 9 bases of the junction unmatched. This CDR3 region has 15 residues. The CDR3 DNA reads TGTGCCAGCAGGTCCTACAGGGGAAAGACAGATACGCAGTATTTT. Translation: CASRSYRGKTDTQYF.

The J gene is TRBJ2-3, the V gene TRBV25-1, with TRBD2 as a possible D gene (5 bases). Germline-derived CDR1 and CDR2 are MGHDK and SYGVNS. The CDR3 length is 14 residues. V gave up 7 bases and J gave up 4 bases, with 15 bases separating them. CDR3 nucleotides: TGTGCCAGCACTCGCGGAGGTAATGCAGATACGCAGTATTTT. Its translation: CASTRGGNADTQYF. Based on the CDR3 plus reference TRBV25-1 and TRBJ2-3, the full variable domain is EADIYQTPRYLVIGTGKKITLECSQTMGHDKMYWYQQDPGMELHLIHYSYGVNSTEKGDLSSESTVSRIRTEHFPLTLESARPSHTSQYLCASTRGGNADTQYFGPGTRLTVL.

This clone is a singleton in its sample. The CDR3 nucleotides are TGTGCCACCAGCAGAGGGGACTACCTAGGTACGCAGTATTTT. Encoded protein: CATSRGDYLGTQYF. The J gene is TRBJ2-3, the V gene TRBV15, with 7 bases aligning to TRBD2. This CDR3 comprises 14 residues. CDR1 is LNHNV, CDR2 YYDKDF, per germline (reference sequence). The V and J ends lost 1 base and 8 bases, in that order; junction bases with no gene match: 6.

V usage is TRBV6-1 and J usage is TRBJ2-3, with a tentative D call TRBD1 (5 bases). The CDR3 spans 14 residues. Trimming stripped 7 bases from V and 2 bases from J, with 13 bases between. The germline gives CDR1 MNHNS, CDR2 SASEGT. The CDR3 coding sequence is TGTGCCAGCACCATAGGACACAACACAGATACGCAGTATTTT. This codes for CASTIGHNTDTQYF.

This clone appeared once. V is TRBV14 and J is TRBJ1-1; D unresolved. This CDR3 has 14 amino acids. Germline CDR1 SGHDN, CDR2 FVKESK. Trimming removed 0 bases at V and 4 bases at J, with 9 bases between. CDR3 DNA sequence: TGTGCCAGCAGCCAAGAGAGAAGGAGCACTGAAGCTTTCTTT. It is translated as CASSQERRSTEAFF.

The J gene is TRBJ1-1, the V gene TRBV14; D gene unclear. V lost 8 bases and J lost 7, with 14 bases in between. Germline-derived CDR1 and CDR2 are SGHDN and FVKESK. The CDR3 spans 12 residues. For the CDR3, the DNA is TGTGCCAGCGGAGGAGGCCGCGGTGAAGCTTTCTTT. The encoded protein is CASGGGRGEAFF.

V gene TRBV12-2 combines with J gene TRBJ2-3; the D call in the table, TRBD1, was not verified against the DNA. TRBV12-2 is a documented pseudogene. The CDR3 length is 17 residues. CDR3 sequence reads: CASRPDHRHRSTDTQYF. Written as DNA, the CDR3 is TGTGCAAGTCGCCCCGATCACAGACACCGAAGCACAGATACGCAGTATTTT.

The chain employs TRBV2 and TRBJ2-5; D gene unclear. The CDR3 has 12 residues. From germline, CDR1 is SNHLY and CDR2 FYNNEI. Trimming cost V 7 bases and J 8 bases, with 14 bases left between them. The CDR3, as DNA: TGTGCCAGCACAGGTTCAAGAGATACCCAGTACTTC. Translation gives CASTGSRDTQYF.